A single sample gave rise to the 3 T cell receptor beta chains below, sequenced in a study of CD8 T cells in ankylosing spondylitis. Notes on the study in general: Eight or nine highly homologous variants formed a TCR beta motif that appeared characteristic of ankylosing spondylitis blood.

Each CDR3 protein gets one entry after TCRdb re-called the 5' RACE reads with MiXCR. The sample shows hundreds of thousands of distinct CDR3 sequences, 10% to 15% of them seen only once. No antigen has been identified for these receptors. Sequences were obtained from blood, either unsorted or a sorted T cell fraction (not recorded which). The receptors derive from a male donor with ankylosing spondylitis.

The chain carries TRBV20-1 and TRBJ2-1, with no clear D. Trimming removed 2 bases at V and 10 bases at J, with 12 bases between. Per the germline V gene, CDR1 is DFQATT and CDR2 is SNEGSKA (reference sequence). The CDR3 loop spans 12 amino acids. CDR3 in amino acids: CSARSSVLEQFF. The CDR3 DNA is TGCAGTGCTAGATCCTCAGTCCTCGAGCAGTTCTTC.

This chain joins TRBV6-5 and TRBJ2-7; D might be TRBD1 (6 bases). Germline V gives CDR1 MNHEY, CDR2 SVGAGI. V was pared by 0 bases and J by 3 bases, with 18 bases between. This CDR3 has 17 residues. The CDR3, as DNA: TGTGCCAGCAGTTACTCTGGGCCCGGGACAAAAGACTACGAGCAGTACTTC. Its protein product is CASSYSGPGTKDYEQYF.

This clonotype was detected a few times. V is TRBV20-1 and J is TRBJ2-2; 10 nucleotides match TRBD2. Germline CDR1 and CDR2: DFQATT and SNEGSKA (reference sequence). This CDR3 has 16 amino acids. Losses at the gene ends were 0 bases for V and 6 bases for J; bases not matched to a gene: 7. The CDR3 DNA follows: TGCAGTGCTAGAGATCGAAGGCTAGCGGGAGCCGGGGAGCTGTTTTTT. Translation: CSARDRRLAGAGELFF.